Following are 8 T cell receptor beta chains from one sample sequenced in a study of blood T cell repertoires in COVID-19 (TCRdb year 2020). To prepare the library, the immunoSEQ multiplex PCR assay was applied. TCRdb carries this immuneACCESS record with in-frame sequences only. Its versions omit some clonotypes, under half of them owing to an unresolved V gene in the studies checked, with the rest unexplained. Present in this sample are about 60,000 clones, more than 60% of which were seen just once. The ten biggest clones cover 9.7% of the sample. The sample taken for sequencing was peripheral blood. Receptors originate from a human donor in a cohort sampled during active COVID-19.

V is TRBV18 and J is TRBJ2-3; D is possibly TRBD2 (5 bases). CDR1 KGHSH and CDR2 LQKENI come from the germline V gene. CDR3 size: 13 residues. V lost 1 base to trimming and J lost 3 bases, with 5 bases between them. CDR3 protein: CASSPRGTDTQYF. The CDR3 DNA is TGTGCCAGCTCACCACGAGGGACAGATACGCAGTATTTT.

This clone is classed as medium-sized. V usage is TRBV28 and J usage is TRBJ2-7, with D unclear. Trimming took 5 bases from V and 1 from J, leaving 9 bases between them. Per the germline V gene, CDR1 is MDHEN and CDR2 is SYDVKM. The length of the CDR3 is 13 residues. Written as DNA, the CDR3 is TGTGCCAGCAGTACTAAGAGTTCCTACGAGCAGTACTTC. Translation: CASSTKSSYEQYF.

The chain employs TRBV10-3 and TRBJ2-7, with 12 bases that match TRBD2. Trimming removed 4 bases from V and 2 bases from J; junction bases left unmatched: 9. Germline values: CDR1 ENHRY, CDR2 SYGVKD. The CDR3 loop spans 17 amino acids. The CDR3 DNA is TGTGCCATCAGTGTCGGGGGGACTAGCGGGTCCGCCTACGAGCAGTACTTC. Translated: CAISVGGTSGSAYEQYF.

V and J are TRBV30 and TRBJ2-1, with D tentatively TRBD2 (5 bases). CDR1 GTSNPN and CDR2 SVGIG come from the germline V gene (reference sequence). The ends were cut back, 7 bases at V and 4 bases at J, with 14 bases in the middle. This CDR3 is 13 amino acids long. CDR3 protein: CASTWRGYNEQFF. DNA of the CDR3: TGTGCCTCGACTTGGCGCGGGTACAATGAGCAGTTCTTC.

V and J are TRBV5-4 and TRBJ2-7; 11 nucleotides match TRBD2. J gave up 13 bases and V 4 bases, and 13 bases lay outside the gene matches. The CDR3 consists of 14 residues. The germline gives CDR1 SGHNT, CDR2 YYREEE (reference sequence). CDR3: CASSPGTSGLSIYF. The CDR3 bases are TGTGCCAGCAGCCCCGGGACTAGCGGCCTCTCGATCTACTTC.

V usage is TRBV24-1 and J usage is TRBJ2-1, with TRBD2 identical over 10 bases. Germline V CDR1 and CDR2: KGHDR, SFDVKD. J lost 5 bases, V lost 2 bases, and 5 bases had no gene match. The CDR3 length is 16 residues. In DNA, the CDR3 is TGTGCCACCAGTGATTCGGGACTAGCGCCAAACAATGAGCAGTTCTTC. It specifies CATSDSGLAPNNEQFF.

This clone was seen a few times. The DNA of the CDR3 is TGTGCCAGCAGCTTACCTCCCGGTTTCCGATCACCCCTCCACTTT. Protein product: CASSLPPGFRSPLHF. The chain combines TRBV5-6 with TRBJ1-6; D not resolved. This CDR3 contains 15 residues. Germline assignment: CDR1 SGHDT and CDR2 YYEEEE. Trimming left V 2 bases short and J 10 bases short, with 16 bases between.

This clone was found a few times. This sequence joins TRBV18 and TRBJ2-3; the D is unclear. Germline loops: CDR1 KGHSH, CDR2 LQKENI. The CDR3 consists of 13 residues. V was cut by 5 bases and J by 2 bases, with 8 bases left in between. The CDR3 DNA reads TGTGCCAGCTCAGAGAGAAACACAGATACGCAGTATTTT. This encodes CASSERNTDTQYF.